This record concerns one T cell receptor beta chain sequence. No antigen is known for it. This specimen belongs to a study of long-term antiretroviral therapy in people with HIV. Notes on the study in general: Pre-ART expanded clones dominated the repertoire at every time point.

Version v3.0 of the immunoSEQ assay was performed at survey level. Generated by immunoSEQ multiplex PCR, the TCRdb table keeps only in-frame clones and is missing some. The sample lists about 25,000 clones, roughly 88% occurring once. This sample comprised unsorted PBMCs, obtained more than 4.3 years after starting antiretroviral therapy. The sequence was collected from a young man with HIV.

DNA of the CDR3: TGTGCCAGCAGTTTTCAAACCGGGACAGCTCATGGCTACACCTTC. Translation gives CASSFQTGTAHGYTF. The V gene is TRBV6-5, the J gene TRBJ1-2, with 7 bases aligning to TRBD1. J gave up 6 bases and V 4 bases, and 11 bases lay outside the gene matches. From germline, CDR1 is MNHEY and CDR2 SVGAGI. The CDR3 has 15 residues.